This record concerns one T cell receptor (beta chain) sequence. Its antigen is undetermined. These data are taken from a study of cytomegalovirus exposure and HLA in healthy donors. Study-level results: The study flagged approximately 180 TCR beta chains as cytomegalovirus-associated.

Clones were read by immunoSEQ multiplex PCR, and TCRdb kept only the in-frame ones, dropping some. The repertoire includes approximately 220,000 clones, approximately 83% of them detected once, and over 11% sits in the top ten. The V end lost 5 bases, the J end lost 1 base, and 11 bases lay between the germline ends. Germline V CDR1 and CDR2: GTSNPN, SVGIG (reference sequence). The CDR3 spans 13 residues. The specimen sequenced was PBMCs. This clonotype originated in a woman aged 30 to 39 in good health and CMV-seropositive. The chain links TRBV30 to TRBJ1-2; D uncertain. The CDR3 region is CAWGRESNYGYTF. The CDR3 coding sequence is TGTGCCTGGGGAAGGGAAAGTAACTATGGCTACACCTTC.